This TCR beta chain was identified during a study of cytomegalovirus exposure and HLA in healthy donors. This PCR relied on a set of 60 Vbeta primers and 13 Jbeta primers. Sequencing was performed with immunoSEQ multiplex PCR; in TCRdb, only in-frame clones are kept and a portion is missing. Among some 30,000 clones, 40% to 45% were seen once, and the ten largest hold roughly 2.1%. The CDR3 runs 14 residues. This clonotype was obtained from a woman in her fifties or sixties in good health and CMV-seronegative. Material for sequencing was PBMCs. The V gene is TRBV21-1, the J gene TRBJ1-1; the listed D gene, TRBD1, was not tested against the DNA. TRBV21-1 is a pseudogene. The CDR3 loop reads CASSKGREDTEAFF. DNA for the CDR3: TGTGCCAGCAGCAAGGGGCGCGAGGACACTGAAGCTTTCTTT.